This T cell receptor beta chain was retrieved from a study of blood T cell repertoires in COVID-19. Whole-study context: Samples representing acute and convalescent COVID-19 were sourced from the United States, Italy and Spain. The cDNA or gDNA used as material had been derived from T cells, B-cell-depleted T cells, or PBMCs.

V lost 6 bases to trimming and J lost 3 bases, with 6 bases between them. Germline V gene lookup returns CDR1 MDHEN and CDR2 SYDVKM. The CDR3 runs to 13 residues. Authors' data handling: Estimates of nucleated cell counts were drawn from the amplification of reference gene primers. Only in-frame clones appear in the TCRdb table, and some are missing; sequencing was by immunoSEQ multiplex PCR. D and trimming were read from the DNA, whereas the V and J calls and clone size are those reported in that table. Of 280,000 or so clones listed, 85% to 90% are singletons. Individuals drawn from around 25 US areas were about 18 to 95 years old.

What was sequenced was PBMCs or T cells enriched from blood (not recorded which). This TCR was recovered from a woman aged 45-65 years who had been exposed to COVID-19. The rearrangement uses TRBV28 and TRBJ1-6; D is unclear. The CDR3 coding sequence is TGTGCCAGCAGACAGAGCTATAATTCACCCCTCCACTTT. Protein: CASRQSYNSPLHF.